This T cell receptor beta chain was obtained from a study of blood T cell repertoires in COVID-19. For the study at large: PBMCs, B-cell-depleted T cells, or T cells provided the cDNA or gDNA that made up the material.

Cohorts were based on clinical histories the participants reported. Recovery meant two consecutive negative NP/OP PCR tests, professional clearance, or resolved symptoms. This CDR3 has 15 residues. The V segment lost 7 bases and the J segment 3 bases; nucleotides outside the gene matches: 9. Germline V lookup: CDR1 LNHDA, CDR2 SQIVND (reference sequence). Repertoires were generated with immunoSEQ multiplex PCR, while TCRdb's copy carries only in-frame clones and drops some. This table holds 110,000 to 150,000 clones, 78% found once. The sequence was collected from a woman aged 45-60 years who had recovered from COVID-19. This chain links TRBV19 with TRBJ2-3; 8 positions agree with TRBD1. The source material was PBMCs or T cells enriched from blood (not recorded which). The CDR3 here is CASNIGQGRTDTQYF. Written as DNA, the CDR3 is TGTGCCAGTAATATCGGACAGGGTAGGACAGATACGCAGTATTTT. Full variable domain (rest looked up from reference TRBV19 and TRBJ2-3): DGGITQSPKYLFRKEGQNVTLSCEQNLNHDAMYWYRQDPGQGLRLIYYSQIVNDFQKGDIAEGYSVSREKKESFPLTVTSAQKNPTAFYLCASNIGQGRTDTQYFGPGTRLTVL.